This paragraph covers one T cell receptor (beta chain) sequence. What it binds is not known. This specimen belongs to a study of PD-L1 blockade in urothelial cancer. Study-level background: The median T cell count in blood samples was 140,000 to 150,000.

Libraries were prepared by immunoSEQ multiplex PCR; TCRdb keeps only in-frame clonotypes and omits some of them. The sample shows under 95,000 clones, roughly 84% of them seen only once. The CDR3 contains 13 residues. Per germline, CDR1 PRHDT and CDR2 FYEKMQ (reference sequence). V shed 5 bases and J shed 6 bases, with 11 bases lying between them. The study's findings and limits: Improved survival was predicted by pretreatment blood TCR clonality below the median. Durable benefit was linked to greater 3-week expansion of tumor-associated blood clones.

This sample's time point: pretreatment peripheral blood. This TCR was recovered from a man in his fifties or sixties with urothelial cancer. The V and J genes are TRBV13 and TRBJ2-1; possible D gene TRBD2, 5 bases. This specimen was PBMCs, taken around atezolizumab (anti-PD-L1) treatment. In nucleotides, the CDR3 is TGTGCCAGCAGCCTGGGAGTCCCCAATGAGCAGTTCTTC. Its protein product is CASSLGVPNEQFF.